This T cell receptor (beta chain) was sequenced in a study of Ad26.COV2.S vaccination and SARS-CoV-2 variants. Study in general: Ad26.COV2.S arm of COV1001 included the donor. The study, taken as a whole, reports: The TCR breadth and depth analyses may have produced an underestimate of total T cell responses. Vaccine and placebo recipients had similar non-spike TCR breadth.

TCRdb's table, derived via immunoSEQ multiplex PCR, lists solely in-frame clones and lacks some. The profile covers roughly 420,000 clones, with 88% appearing a single time and 3.6% taken by the ten largest. Treatment indicated: some 19 received Ad26.COV2.S at low or high dose, single or two shots; 5 received placebo; per-sample allocation not given. Sampling was performed 63 days after the first vaccine or placebo injection. This adult donor, from Boston, was 18-55 years old. For this clone: Its antigen is undetermined.

The source of this sequence is a person aged 18-65 years who received the Ad26.COV2.S COVID-19 vaccine or a placebo. Sequenced material: peripheral blood, taken in a trial of Ad26.COV2.S vaccine versus placebo.

The CDR3 DNA follows: TGCGCCAGCCACGTAGGGGGGGGGCCAGATACGCAGTATTTT. It yields the protein CASHVGGGPDTQYF. V and J are TRBV5-1 and TRBJ2-3, with D perhaps TRBD2 (7 bases). Germline CDR1 is SGHRS and CDR2 is YFSETQ. There are 14 residues in the CDR3. V lost 7 bases and J lost 4, with 16 bases in between. The full variable domain, rest sourced from reference TRBV5-1 and TRBJ2-3, is KAGVTQTPRYLIKTRGQQVTLSCSPISGHRSVSWYQQTPGQGLQFLFEYFSETQRNKGNFPGRFSGRQFSNSRSEMNVSTLELGDSALYLCASHVGGGPDTQYFGPGTRLTVL.